The 23 T cell receptor beta chains presented below share a single source sample, sequenced in a study of T cell responses to AZD1222 COVID-19 vaccine. TCRdb's table, derived via immunoSEQ multiplex PCR, lists solely in-frame clones and lacks some. The data show 60,000 to 65,000 clones, 84% seen once. Sequenced here: peripheral blood, sampled on day 0 of AZD1222 vaccination. Every receptor here comes from an adult in good health.

The rearrangement joins TRBV19 to TRBJ2-3; 8 nucleotides align to TRBD2. CDR3 length equals 14 residues. CDR1 LNHDA and CDR2 SQIVND come from the germline V gene (reference sequence). V dropped 6 bases and J dropped 1; count of bases not matched to a gene: 3. CDR3 in amino acids: CASRGLAGTDTQYF. For the CDR3, the DNA is TGTGCCAGTAGAGGACTAGCTGGCACAGATACGCAGTATTTT.

The J gene is TRBJ1-4, the V gene TRBV9, with 7 bases lining up with TRBD1. Trimming cost V 3 bases and J 5 bases; bases outside gene matches: 1. The CDR3 has 13 residues. The germline gives CDR1 SGDLS, CDR2 YYNGEE. The CDR3 nucleotides read TGTGCCAGCAGCGCGACAGGGAATGAAAAACTGTTTTTT. Protein product: CASSATGNEKLFF.

The chain joins TRBV28 to TRBJ1-1; no clear D. The germline gives CDR1 MDHEN, CDR2 SYDVKM. Trimming left V 7 bases short and J 1 base short, with 10 bases between. The CDR3 consists of 13 residues. This chain's CDR3 is CASKWYTNTEAFF. Written as DNA, the CDR3 is TGTGCCAGCAAGTGGTACACGAACACTGAAGCTTTCTTT.

The chain has TRBV5-6 and TRBJ2-7; 9 bases line up with TRBD1. From germline, CDR1 is SGHDT and CDR2 YYEEEE. The CDR3 loop spans 14 amino acids. The J segment lost 6 bases and the V segment lost 0 bases, leaving 4 bases of the junction unmatched. The CDR3 DNA follows: TGTGCCAGCAGCTTGGGGGGACAGGGCATCGAGCAGTACTTC. Protein product: CASSLGGQGIEQYF. The whole variable domain, filled in from reference TRBV5-6 and TRBJ2-7, reads DAGVTQSPTHLIKTRGQQVTLRCSPKSGHDTVSWYQQALGQGPQFIFQYYEEEERQRGNFPDRFSGHQFPNYSSELNVNALLLGDSALYLCASSLGGQGIEQYFGPGTRLTVT.

This chain uses TRBV7-2 with TRBJ1-2; 8 bases agree with TRBD1. Looked up from germline, CDR1 is SGHTA and CDR2 is FQGNSA. V gave up 3 bases and J gave up 7 bases; unmatched junction bases: 13. The CDR3 extends over 16 amino acids. CDR3 loop: CASSLQRTGSTSGYTF. CDR3 nucleotide sequence: TGTGCCAGCAGCTTGCAACGGACAGGGTCCACCTCTGGCTACACCTTC. The whole variable domain, filled in from reference TRBV7-2 and TRBJ1-2, reads GAGVSQSPSNKVTEKGKDVELRCDPISGHTALYWYRQSLGQGLEFLIYFQGNSAPDKSGLPSDRFSAERTGGSVSTLTIQRTQQEDSAVYLCASSLQRTGSTSGYTFGSGTRLTVV.

This chain uses TRBV6-5 with TRBJ1-1, with D possibly matching TRBD1 (6 bases). V lost 8 bases, J lost 1 base, and 14 bases lay in between. Germline values: CDR1 MNHEY, CDR2 SVGAGI. The CDR3 contains 14 residues. The CDR3 protein is CASGVTGGNTEAFF. The CDR3 DNA follows: TGTGCCAGCGGGGTGACAGGTGGGAACACTGAAGCTTTCTTT.

The chain is built from TRBV2 and TRBJ2-3, with D perhaps TRBD1 (6 bases). The V end lost 9 bases, the J end lost 6 bases, and 25 bases lay between the germline ends. The CDR3 spans 16 residues. Germline lookup yields CDR1 SNHLY and CDR2 FYNNEI. For the CDR3, the DNA is TGTGCCAGTCGCCGGGACACAAATAGTCCTGGGGATACGCAGTATTTT. Amino acid sequence: CASRRDTNSPGDTQYF.

The CDR3 here is CAIVKETQYF. The CDR3 DNA reads as TGTGCCATAGTTAAAGAGACCCAGTACTTC. The chain has TRBV2 and TRBJ2-5; the D is unclear. The CDR3 consists of 10 residues. CDR1 SNHLY and CDR2 FYNNEI come from the germline V gene. With 10 bases removed from V and 3 bases from J, the gap between germline ends came to 6 bases.

The V call is TRBV11-2, the J call TRBJ2-6, with D possibly called TRBD1 or TRBD2 (5 bases each). This CDR3 is 17 amino acids long. V lost 3 bases to trimming and J lost 0 bases, with 12 bases between them. Looked up from germline, CDR1 is SGHAT and CDR2 is FQNNGV. The CDR3 loop reads CASSFPGSHSGANVLTF. The CDR3 DNA reads as TGTGCCAGCAGCTTTCCAGGGAGCCACTCTGGGGCCAACGTCCTGACTTTC.

The rearrangement uses TRBV5-1 and TRBJ1-2; 8 bases fit TRBD1. The ends lost 0 bases at V and 6 bases at J; junction bases unmatched: 13. The CDR3 extends over 17 amino acids. CDR1 is SGHRS and CDR2 is YFSETQ in the germline V gene. In nucleotides, the CDR3 is TGCGCCAGCAGCTTGGATGGACAGGGCGCCTATATGGATGGCTACACCTTC. Protein: CASSLDGQGAYMDGYTF. Together with reference TRBV5-1 and TRBJ1-2, the CDR3 gives the full variable domain: KAGVTQTPRYLIKTRGQQVTLSCSPISGHRSVSWYQQTPGQGLQFLFEYFSETQRNKGNFPGRFSGRQFSNSRSEMNVSTLELGDSALYLCASSLDGQGAYMDGYTFGSGTRLTVV.

The chain recombines TRBV12-3 or TRBV12-4 with TRBJ1-2, with unresolved D. The CDR3 totals 13 residues. The V gene lost 6 bases and the J gene lost 0 bases, with 8 bases spanning the gap. The CDR3 protein is CASSPAANYGYTF. The CDR3 region has the DNA TGTGCCAGCAGCCCCGCGGCTAACTATGGCTACACCTTC.

The chain is built from TRBV5-8 and TRBJ1-5; no firm D call. CDR1 and CDR2 (germline): SGHTS, YDEGEE. The CDR3 runs 15 residues. The germline V and J ends were trimmed by 0 bases and 3 bases, with 10 bases remaining between them. CDR3 region: CASSLGQAANQPQHF. In nucleotides, the CDR3 is TGTGCCAGCAGCTTGGGGCAGGCTGCCAATCAGCCCCAGCATTTT.

The chain recombines TRBV4-2 with TRBJ1-1; D is perhaps TRBD1 (6 bases). The germline gives CDR1 LGHNA, CDR2 YNFKEQ. V was clipped by 2 bases and J by 6 bases, with 13 bases between them. The CDR3 runs 14 residues. Here the CDR3 DNA reads TGTGCCAGCAGCCAACAAGGGGGGCGGTCTGAAGCTTTCTTT. Protein product: CASSQQGGRSEAFF.

The V call is TRBV5-1, the J call TRBJ1-3; the D gene is possibly TRBD1 (5 bases). CDR1 is SGHRS, CDR2 YFSETQ, per germline. The V end lost 0 bases, the J end lost 0 bases, and 10 bases lay between the germline ends. This CDR3 is 16 amino acids long. The CDR3 loop reads CASSLGPGTSGNTIYF. The CDR3 DNA follows: TGCGCCAGCAGCTTGGGACCCGGGACCTCTGGAAACACCATATATTTT.

The V gene is TRBV4-3, the J gene TRBJ1-6; D unresolved. The CDR3 sequence is 15 residues long. In germline, CDR1 is LGHNA, CDR2 YSLEER. The germline V and J ends were trimmed by 3 bases and 0 bases, with 6 bases remaining between them. The CDR3 coding sequence is TGCGCCAGCAGCCAGATATCCTCCTATAATTCACCCCTCCACTTT. It specifies CASSQISSYNSPLHF.

This chain connects TRBV4-3 to TRBJ2-1, with D perhaps TRBD2 (7 bases). This CDR3 has 13 amino acids. In germline, CDR1 is LGHNA, CDR2 YSLEER. V gave up 5 bases and J gave up 8 bases, with 13 bases separating them. CDR3 nucleotides: TGCGCCAGCAGCTCGTGGGGGGGCGATGAGCAGTTCTTC. Protein sequence: CASSSWGGDEQFF.

V gene TRBV24-1 combines with J gene TRBJ2-1; TRBD1 matches 10 bases. Germline V gene sequence: CDR1 KGHDR, CDR2 SFDVKD. With V trimmed by 2 bases and J by 6 bases, 3 bases remained unmatched. This CDR3 has 15 amino acids. CDR3 residues: CATSDSGTGVNEQFF. Written as DNA, the CDR3 is TGTGCCACCAGTGATTCCGGGACAGGGGTCAATGAGCAGTTCTTC.

The DNA for the CDR3 is TGCAGTGCTAGTGGGGGGGCAAATCAGCCCCAGCATTTT. It is translated as CSASGGANQPQHF. This chain links TRBV20-1 with TRBJ1-5; maybe TRBD1 (6 bases). This CDR3 comprises 13 residues. From germline, CDR1 is DFQATT and CDR2 SNEGSKA (reference sequence). V was cut by 3 bases and J by 4 bases, with 10 bases left in between.

The chain joins TRBV4-3 to TRBJ1-1; 11 nucleotides agree with TRBD1. Trimming took 4 bases from V and 4 from J; bases not matched to a gene: 14. The CDR3 contains 18 residues. Germline CDR1 reads LGHNA; CDR2 reads YSLEER. The DNA for the CDR3 is TGCGCCAGCAGCCCATTAATGGGACAGGGGGATAGCTCCACTGAAGCTTTCTTT. Its translation: CASSPLMGQGDSSTEAFF.

The count of this clone is one. The rearrangement links TRBV5-5 to TRBJ2-3, with 9 bases fitting TRBD2. The CDR3 covers 19 residues. V shed 3 bases and J 2 bases; nucleotides not matched to a gene: 16. CDR1 is SGHKS and CDR2 is YYEKEE in the germline V gene (reference sequence). CDR3 protein: CASSSRLSGGTTVTDTQYF. DNA of the CDR3: TGTGCCAGCAGCTCCCGCCTGAGCGGGGGGACCACGGTCACAGATACGCAGTATTTT. Full variable domain (remainder filled in from reference TRBV5-5 and TRBJ2-3): DAGVTQSPTHLIKTRGQQVTLRCSPISGHKSVSWYQQVLGQGPQFIFQYYEKEERGRGNFPDRFSARQFPNYSSELNVNALLLGDSALYLCASSSRLSGGTTVTDTQYFGPGTRLTVL.

The chain is built from TRBV20-1 and TRBJ1-4, with D unresolved. V was pared by 1 base and J by 8 bases, with 5 bases between. In germline, CDR1 is DFQATT, CDR2 SNEGSKA (reference sequence). The CDR3 extends over 11 amino acids. The CDR3 DNA reads as TGCAGTGCTAGAGGAGGGGAAAAACTGTTTTTT. It specifies CSARGGEKLFF.

This clone was seen just once. The chain recombines TRBV27 with TRBJ2-3, with D unclear. The CDR3 runs 14 residues. Germline V gives CDR1 MNHEY, CDR2 SMNVEV (reference sequence). The V end lost 2 bases, the J end lost 6 bases, and 12 bases lay between the germline ends. As DNA, the CDR3 is TGTGCCAGCAGTTTACGCCGGTCCCCGGATACGCAGTATTTT. It specifies CASSLRRSPDTQYF.

This clone appeared a single time. This CDR3 is CASSDPGQSSYNEQFF. The CDR3 nucleotides read TGTGCCAGTAGCGATCCGGGACAGAGCTCCTACAATGAGCAGTTCTTC. The chain employs TRBV19 and TRBJ2-1, with TRBD1 matching 7 bases. Per the germline V gene, CDR1 is LNHDA and CDR2 is SQIVND (reference sequence). V dropped 6 bases and J dropped 0; count of bases not matched to a gene: 8. This CDR3 spans 16 amino acids.